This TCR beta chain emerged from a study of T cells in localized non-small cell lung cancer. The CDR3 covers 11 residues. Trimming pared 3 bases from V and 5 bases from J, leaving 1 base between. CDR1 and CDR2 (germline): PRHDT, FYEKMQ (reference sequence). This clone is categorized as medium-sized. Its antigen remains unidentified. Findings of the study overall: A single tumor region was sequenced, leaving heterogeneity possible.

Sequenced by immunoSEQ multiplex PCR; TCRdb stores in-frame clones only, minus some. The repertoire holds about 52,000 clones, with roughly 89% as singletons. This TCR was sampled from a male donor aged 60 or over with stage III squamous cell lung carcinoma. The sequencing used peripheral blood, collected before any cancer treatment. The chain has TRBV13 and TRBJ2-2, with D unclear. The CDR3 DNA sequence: TGTGCCAGCAGCTTGACCGGGGAGCTGTTTTTT. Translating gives CASSLTGELFF. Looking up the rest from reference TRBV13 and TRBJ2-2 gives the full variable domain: AAGVIQSPRHLIKEKRETATLKCYPIPRHDTVYWYQQGPGQDPQFLISFYEKMQSDKGSIPDRFSAQQFSDYHSELNMSSLELGDSALYFCASSLTGELFFGEGSRLTVL.